This entry concerns a single TCR beta chain. Its antigen is unidentified. Other autoimmune diseases and infections within the past four weeks excluded donors. This entry belongs to a study of type 1 and type 2 diabetes patients. Study-wide context: Samples came from type 1 diabetic, type 2 diabetic or nondiabetic people, recruited in China. Points from the study as a whole: Unmatched age and gender across groups might bias interpretation. Type 2 diabetes repertoires were more diverse than type 1 diabetes repertoires.

Germline loops: CDR1 GTSNPN, CDR2 SVGIG (reference sequence). CDR3 length: 15 amino acids. The ends were cut back, 0 bases at V and 4 bases at J, with 15 bases in the middle. PCR was run on genomic DNA. Amplification of the beta chain CDR3 used 30 forward and 13 reverse multiplex primers. One entry per CDR3 protein, called by TCRdb with MiXCR from the multiplex PCR reads. The sample contains approximately 260,000 distinct CDR3 sequences, 40% to 50% of which appear only once. This rearrangement joins TRBV30 to TRBJ1-2, with D uncertain. The sequenced sample consisted of peripheral blood mononuclear cells (PBMCs). The TCR was taken from a man younger than 35 with type 2 diabetes. This CDR3 is CAWSVLSGSLYGYTF. The CDR3 region has the DNA TGTGCCTGGAGTGTACTTTCGGGATCTCTCTATGGCTACACCTTC.